This T cell receptor (beta chain) was obtained from a study of blood T cell repertoires in COVID-19 (dated by TCRdb to about 2020). Looking at the study overall: The collaborator samples originated in the United States, Italy and Spain and spanned the acute and convalescent phases of COVID-19. The material from the prospective study consisted of cDNA or gDNA derived from T cells, B-cell-depleted T cells, or PBMCs. The dataset comprised deeply sampled blood TCRbeta repertoires from subjects exposed to, actively infected with, or recovered from COVID-19. The repertoires were made available in a free public database intended to serve as a resource for research on the immune response to SARS-CoV-2. The samples were drawn from the first 160 participants of the ongoing ImmuneRACE study and from about 1,200 subjects provided by 6 global collaborators. A de-identified subject ID, COVID-19 status, age in years and sex were almost always included in the sample metadata. Where available, HLA class I and class II types were taken from metadata supplied by the sample provider and were not determined by assay-based typing.

Whole blood was collected in K2EDTA tubes by collaborating institutions according to the institutions' own protocols. For TCRbeta analysis, collaborators shipped samples as frozen whole blood, isolated PBMCs, or DNA extracted from either of those sample types. Beyond this particular receptor, the publication reports: How much clinical and demographic metadata was included differed by source and by participant, and the metadata was provided uncurated.

From its cysteine to its phenylalanine, the CDR3 spans 12 amino acids. Only CDR3 DNA is held: 36 bases, read in frame from base 1. V lost 10 bases and J lost 5 bases; the stretch between them is 14 bases long. CDR1 and CDR2 were assigned from the germline V gene as WSHSY and SAAADI. TCRbeta CDR3 regions were amplified from genomic DNA using the immunoSEQ Assay, a bias-controlled multiplex PCR. The paper's processing steps were these. Nucleated cell counts per sample were estimated from amplification of reference gene primers within the assay. Sequence reads were collapsed and filtered to measure the absolute abundance of every unique TCRbeta CDR3 rearrangement. For each sample, productive Simpson clonality was calculated as the square root of Simpson's diversity index over productive rearrangements. TCRdb stores this immuneACCESS table with in-frame sequences only. Part of the clones is absent; in the studies checked, under half of the shortfall reflects unresolved V genes, and no reason is known for the rest. V and J calls and clone size are given by that table; D and trimming were obtained from the DNA. The sample records 50,000 to 80,000 clones, around 92% of which are singletons. The top ten constitute roughly 1.4% of the sample.

About this clone: This clone's antigen is unknown. No much larger clonotype is one base removed from it; base qualities were not supplied.

This clonotype was sampled from a man aged 55 to 70 with acute or convalescent COVID-19. Rearrangement joined TRBV10-2 to TRBJ1-1; the D gene lacks a confident call. The sequencing input was peripheral blood. The CDR3 here reads CATLKEGTEAFF. The sequenced DNA: TGCGCCACCTTAAAGGAGGGAACTGAAGCTTTCTTT.